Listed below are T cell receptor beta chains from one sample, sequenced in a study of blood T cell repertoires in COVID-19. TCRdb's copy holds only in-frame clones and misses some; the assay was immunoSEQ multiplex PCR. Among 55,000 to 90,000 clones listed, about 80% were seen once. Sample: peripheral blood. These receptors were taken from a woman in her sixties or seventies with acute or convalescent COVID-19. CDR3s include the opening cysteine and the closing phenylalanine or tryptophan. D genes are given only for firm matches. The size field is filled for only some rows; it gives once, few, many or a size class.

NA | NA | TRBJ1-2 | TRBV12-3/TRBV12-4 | CASSLSQVGYTF | TGTGCCAGCAGTTTATCGCAGGTTGGCTACACCTTC
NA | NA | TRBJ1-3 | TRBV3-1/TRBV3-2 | CASSQLSHSGNTIYF | TGTGCCAGCAGCCAACTGTCACACTCTGGAAACACCATATATTTT
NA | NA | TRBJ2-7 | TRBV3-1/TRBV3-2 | CASSISGDYEQYF | TGTGCCAGTAGCATCTCGGGGGACTACGAGCAGTACTTC
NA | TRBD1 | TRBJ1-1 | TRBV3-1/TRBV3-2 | CASSRTGDTEAFF | TGTGCCAGCAGTCGGACAGGGGACACTGAAGCTTTCTTT
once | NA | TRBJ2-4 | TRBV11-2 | CASSSTASPGQKYF | TGTGCCAGCAGCTCCACCGCCAGCCCAGGCCAAAAGTACTTC
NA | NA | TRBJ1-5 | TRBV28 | CASSFSEGGQPQHF | TGTGCCAGCAGTTTTTCGGAGGGAGGTCAGCCCCAGCATTTT
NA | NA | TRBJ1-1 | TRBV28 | CASRENTEAFF | TGTGCCAGCCGGGAAAACACTGAAGCTTTCTTT
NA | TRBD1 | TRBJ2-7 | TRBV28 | CASSDSGQNYEQYF | TGTGCCAGCAGTGATTCGGGACAGAACTACGAGCAGTACTTC
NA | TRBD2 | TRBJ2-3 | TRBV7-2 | CASSLDSGTGSDTQYF | TGTGCCAGCAGCTTAGATAGCGGGACGGGTTCGGATACGCAGTATTTT
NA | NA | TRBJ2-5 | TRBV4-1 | CASSQDEQGSGETQYF | TGCGCCAGCAGCCAAGATGAGCAGGGAAGTGGGGAGACCCAGTACTTC
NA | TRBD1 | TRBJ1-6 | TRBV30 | CAWRTGTGLNSPLHF | TGTGCCTGGAGGACCGGGACAGGGTTAAATTCACCCCTCCACTTT
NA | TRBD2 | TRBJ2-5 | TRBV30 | CAWSPRRGGQETQYF | TGTGCCTGGAGTCCACGGCGGGGGGGACAAGAGACCCAGTACTTC
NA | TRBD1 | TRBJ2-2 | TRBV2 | CASRSDRGSPGELFF | TGTGCCAGCAGGTCGGACAGGGGTTCCCCCGGGGAGCTGTTTTTT
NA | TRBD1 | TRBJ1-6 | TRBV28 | CASSSTGDVSSYNSPLHF | TGTGCCAGCAGCTCAACAGGGGATGTGAGCTCCTATAATTCACCCCTCCACTTT
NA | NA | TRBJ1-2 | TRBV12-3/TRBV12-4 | CASSLGRVDGYTF | TGTGCCAGCAGTTTAGGCAGGGTAGATGGCTACACCTTC
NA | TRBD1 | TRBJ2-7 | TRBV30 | CAWSAWDRGLGEQYF | TGTGCCTGGAGTGCCTGGGACAGGGGACTCGGAGAGCAGTACTTC
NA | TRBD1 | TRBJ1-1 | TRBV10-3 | CAISDPGTVNTEAFF | TGTGCCATCAGTGACCCCGGGACAGTGAACACTGAAGCTTTCTTT
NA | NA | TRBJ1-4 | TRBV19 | CASSITVTNEKLFF | TGTGCCAGTAGTATAACAGTCACTAATGAAAAACTGTTTTTT
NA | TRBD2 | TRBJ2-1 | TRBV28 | CASSLSPLAGGNEQFF | TGTGCCAGCAGTTTATCCCCGTTGGCGGGAGGGAATGAGCAGTTCTTC
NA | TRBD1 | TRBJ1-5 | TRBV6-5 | CASRSGTDNQPQHF | TGTGCCAGCAGGTCCGGGACAGATAATCAGCCCCAGCATTTT
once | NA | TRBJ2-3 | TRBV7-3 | CASSFGGLSTDTQYF | TGTGCCAGCAGCTTCGGGGGGCTTAGCACAGATACGCAGTATTTT
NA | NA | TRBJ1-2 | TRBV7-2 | CASSLDTASPYGYTF | TGTGCCAGCAGCTTAGATACGGCTAGTCCGTATGGCTACACCTTC
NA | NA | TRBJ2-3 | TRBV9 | CASSVAASGTDTQYF | TGTGCCAGCAGCGTAGCGGCTAGCGGCACAGATACGCAGTATTTT
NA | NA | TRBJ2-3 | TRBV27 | CASSLVWGRTTDTQYF | TGTGCCAGCAGTTTAGTATGGGGCAGAACCACAGATACGCAGTATTTT
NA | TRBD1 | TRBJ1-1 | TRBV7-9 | CASSPLEAGGTEAFF | TGTGCCAGCAGCCCGCTTGAGGCAGGGGGGACTGAAGCTTTCTTT
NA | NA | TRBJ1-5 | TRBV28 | CASSLWRRENQPQHF | TGTGCCAGCAGTTTATGGCGCAGGGAAAATCAGCCCCAGCATTTT
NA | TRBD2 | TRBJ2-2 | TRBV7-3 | CASSLSGGSNTGELFF | TGTGCCAGCAGCCTCAGCGGGGGGTCGAACACCGGGGAGCTGTTTTTT
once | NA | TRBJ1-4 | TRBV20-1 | CSASISTVF | TGCAGTGCTAGCATTTCTACGGTATTT
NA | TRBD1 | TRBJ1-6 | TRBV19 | CASRSPGTANSPLHF | TGTGCCAGTAGATCGCCCGGGACAGCTAATTCACCCCTCCACTTT
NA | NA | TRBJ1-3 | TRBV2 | CASSEEWGVGNTIYF | TGTGCCAGCAGTGAAGAATGGGGGGTTGGAAACACCATATATTTT
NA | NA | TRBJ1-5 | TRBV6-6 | CASTLSINQPQHF | TGTGCCAGCACCCTCAGTATCAATCAGCCCCAGCATTTT
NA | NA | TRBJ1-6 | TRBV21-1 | CASSKSPSSYNSPLHF | TGTGCCAGCAGCAAGTCCCCGAGCTCCTATAATTCACCCCTCCACTTT
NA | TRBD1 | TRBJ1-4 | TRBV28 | CASGLTGVGEKLFF | TGTGCCAGCGGATTGACAGGGGTGGGTGAAAAACTGTTTTTT
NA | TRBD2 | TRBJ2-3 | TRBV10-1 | CASSDSGITDTQYF | TGCGCCAGCAGTGACAGCGGGATTACAGATACGCAGTATTTT
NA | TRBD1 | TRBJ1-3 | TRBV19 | CASSLQRGQSGNTIYF | TGTGCCAGTAGTCTACAAAGGGGGCAATCTGGAAACACCATATATTTT
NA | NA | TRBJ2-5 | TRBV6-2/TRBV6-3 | CASSYWAQETQYF | TGTGCCAGCAGTTACTGGGCACAAGAGACCCAGTACTTC
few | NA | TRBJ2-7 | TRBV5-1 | CASSFPRGGGSYEQYF | TGCGCCAGCAGCTTTCCTAGGGGAGGGGGTTCCTACGAGCAGTACTTC
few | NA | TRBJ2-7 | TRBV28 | CASSFGARDEQYF | TGTGCCAGCAGTTTCGGCGCACGGGACGAGCAGTACTTC
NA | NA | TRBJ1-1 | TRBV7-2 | CASSQGQNTEAFF | TGTGCCAGCAGCCAGGGACAGAACACTGAAGCTTTCTTT
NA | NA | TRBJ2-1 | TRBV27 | CASSFVSSSYNEQFF | TGTGCCAGCAGTTTTGTCTCGAGCTCCTACAATGAGCAGTTCTTC